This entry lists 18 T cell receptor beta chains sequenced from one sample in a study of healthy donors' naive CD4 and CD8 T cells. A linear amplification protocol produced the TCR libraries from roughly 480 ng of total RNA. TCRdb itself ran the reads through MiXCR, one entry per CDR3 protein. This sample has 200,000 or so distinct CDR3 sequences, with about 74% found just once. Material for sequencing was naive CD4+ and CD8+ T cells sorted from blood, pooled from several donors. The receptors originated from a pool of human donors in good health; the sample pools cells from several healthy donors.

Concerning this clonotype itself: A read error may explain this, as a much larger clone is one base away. In DNA, the CDR3 is TGTGCCAGCAGTTTATGCAATGAGCAGTTCTTC. The encoded protein is CASSLCNEQFF. The chain joins TRBV27 to TRBJ2-7; D call uncertain. The end of the DNA aligns better with TRBJ2-1, so the J call may be wrong. The CDR3 totals 11 residues. Germline loops: CDR1 MNHEY, CDR2 SMNVEV (reference sequence).

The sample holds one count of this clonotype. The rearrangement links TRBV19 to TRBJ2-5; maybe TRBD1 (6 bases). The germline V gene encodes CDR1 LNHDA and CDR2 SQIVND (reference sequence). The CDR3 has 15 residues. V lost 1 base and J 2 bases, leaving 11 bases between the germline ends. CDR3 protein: CASSIVQGIQETQYF. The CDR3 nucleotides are TGTGCCAGTAGTATAGTACAGGGAATTCAAGAGACCCAGTACTTC.

This CDR3 is CASSPLSGTQYF. The CDR3, as DNA: TGTGCCAGCAGTCCCCTCTCGGGTACGCAGTATTTT. The chain is built from TRBV27 and TRBJ2-3; D remains unclear. The V end was cut by 5 bases, the J end by 8 bases, with 11 bases between. In germline, CDR1 is MNHEY, CDR2 SMNVEV (reference sequence). The CDR3 is 12 residues long.

The CDR3 coding sequence is TGCGCCAGCAGTGTCGGGGGCGGGAGTTTGAAAGATACGCAGTATTTT. Its protein product is CASSVGGGSLKDTQYF. The gene calls are TRBV4-3 and TRBJ2-3; D might be TRBD2 (7 bases). This CDR3 region has 16 residues. With 6 bases removed from V and 5 bases from J, the gap between germline ends came to 21 bases. The germline V gene has CDR1 LGHNA and CDR2 YSLEER.

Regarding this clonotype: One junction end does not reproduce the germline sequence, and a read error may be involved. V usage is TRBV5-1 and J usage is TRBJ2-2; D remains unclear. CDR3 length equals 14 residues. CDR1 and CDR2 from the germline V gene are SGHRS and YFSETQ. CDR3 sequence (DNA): TGTGCCAGCAGCTTGCTGTGGAACACCGGGGAGCTGTTTTTT. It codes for CASSLLWNTGELFF.

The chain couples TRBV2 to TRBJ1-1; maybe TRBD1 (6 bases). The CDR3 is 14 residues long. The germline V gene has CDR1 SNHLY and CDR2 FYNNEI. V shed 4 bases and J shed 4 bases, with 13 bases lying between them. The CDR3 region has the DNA TGTGCCAGCAGTGGCCCGGGGGGCGGCACTGAAGCTTTCTTT. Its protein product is CASSGPGGGTEAFF.

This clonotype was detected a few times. This CDR3 is CASSQRAGTGDTGELFF. The CDR3 DNA follows: TGTGCCAGCAGTCAACGCGCCGGGACAGGGGACACCGGGGAGCTGTTTTTT. The V and J genes are TRBV6-6 and TRBJ2-2; 10 bases agree with TRBD1. The CDR3 sequence is 17 residues long. The germline V gene encodes CDR1 MNHNY and CDR2 SVGAGI (reference sequence). The ends lost 5 bases at V and 3 bases at J; junction bases unmatched: 9.

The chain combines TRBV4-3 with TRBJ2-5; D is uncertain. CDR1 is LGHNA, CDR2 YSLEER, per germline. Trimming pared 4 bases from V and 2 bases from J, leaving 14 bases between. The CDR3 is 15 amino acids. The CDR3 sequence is CASSPEGSSQETQYF. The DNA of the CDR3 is TGCGCCAGCAGCCCAGAAGGGTCCTCACAAGAGACCCAGTACTTC.

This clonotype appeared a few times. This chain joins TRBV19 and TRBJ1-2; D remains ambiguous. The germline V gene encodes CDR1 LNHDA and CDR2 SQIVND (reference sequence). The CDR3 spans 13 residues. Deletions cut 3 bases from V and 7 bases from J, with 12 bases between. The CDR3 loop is CASSIPGFRGYTF. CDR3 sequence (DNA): TGTGCCAGTAGTATTCCGGGTTTCCGTGGCTACACCTTC.

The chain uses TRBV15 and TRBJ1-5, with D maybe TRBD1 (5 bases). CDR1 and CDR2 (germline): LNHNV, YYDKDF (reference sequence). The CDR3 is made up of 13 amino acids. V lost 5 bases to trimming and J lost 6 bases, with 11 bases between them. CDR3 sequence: CATSLGGAQPQHF. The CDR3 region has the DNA TGTGCCACCAGCCTGGGCGGGGCTCAGCCCCAGCATTTT. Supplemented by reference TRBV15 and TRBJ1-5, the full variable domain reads DAMVIQNPRYQVTQFGKPVTLSCSQTLNHNVMYWYQQKSSQAPKLLFHYYDKDFNNEADTPDNFQSRRPNTSFCFLDIRSPGLGDTAMYLCATSLGGAQPQHFGDGTRLSIL.

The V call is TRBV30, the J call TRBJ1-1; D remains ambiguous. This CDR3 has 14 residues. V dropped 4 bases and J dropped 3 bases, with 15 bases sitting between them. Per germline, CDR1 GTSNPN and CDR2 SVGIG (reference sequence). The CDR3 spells CAWTSEARDTEAFF. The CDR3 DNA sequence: TGTGCCTGGACCTCAGAGGCGAGGGACACTGAAGCTTTCTTT.

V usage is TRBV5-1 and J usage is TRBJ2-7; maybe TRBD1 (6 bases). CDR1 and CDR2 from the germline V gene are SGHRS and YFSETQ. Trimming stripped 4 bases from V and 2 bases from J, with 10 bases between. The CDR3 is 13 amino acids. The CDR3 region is CASSLDRTYEQYF. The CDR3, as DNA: TGCGCCAGCAGCCTGGACAGAACCTACGAGCAGTACTTC.

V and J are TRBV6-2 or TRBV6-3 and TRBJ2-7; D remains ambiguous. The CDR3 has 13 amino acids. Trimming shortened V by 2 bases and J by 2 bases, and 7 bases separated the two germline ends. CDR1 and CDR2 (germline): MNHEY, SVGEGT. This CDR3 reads CASSYRNPYEQYF. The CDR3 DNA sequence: TGTGCCAGCAGTTACCGGAACCCCTACGAGCAGTACTTC.

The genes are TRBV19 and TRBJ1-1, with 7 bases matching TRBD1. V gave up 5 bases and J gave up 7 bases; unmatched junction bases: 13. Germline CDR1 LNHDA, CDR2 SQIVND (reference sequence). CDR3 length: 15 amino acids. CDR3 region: CASSSLGTDLYEAFF. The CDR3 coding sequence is TGTGCCAGTAGTTCACTCGGGACAGATCTATATGAAGCTTTCTTT.

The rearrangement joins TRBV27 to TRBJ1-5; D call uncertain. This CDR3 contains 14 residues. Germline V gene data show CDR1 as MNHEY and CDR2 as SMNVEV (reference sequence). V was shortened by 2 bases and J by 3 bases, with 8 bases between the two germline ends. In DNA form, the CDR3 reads TGTGCCAGCAGTTTAAAGGGTTACAATCAGCCCCAGCATTTT. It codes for CASSLKGYNQPQHF.

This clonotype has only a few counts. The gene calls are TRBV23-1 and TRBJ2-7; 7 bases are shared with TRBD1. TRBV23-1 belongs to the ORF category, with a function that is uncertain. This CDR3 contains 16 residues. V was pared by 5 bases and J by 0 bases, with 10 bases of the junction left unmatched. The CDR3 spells CASSSTLQGSSYEQYF. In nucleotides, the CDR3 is TGCGCCAGCAGTTCGACCCTACAGGGGTCCTCCTACGAGCAGTACTTC.

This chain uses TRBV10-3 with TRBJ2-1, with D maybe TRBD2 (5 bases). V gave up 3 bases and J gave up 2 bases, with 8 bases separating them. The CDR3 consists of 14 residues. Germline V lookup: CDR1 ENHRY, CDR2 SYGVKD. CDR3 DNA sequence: TGTGCCATCAGTGACGAGCGGCCCTACAATGAGCAGTTCTTC. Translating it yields CAISDERPYNEQFF.

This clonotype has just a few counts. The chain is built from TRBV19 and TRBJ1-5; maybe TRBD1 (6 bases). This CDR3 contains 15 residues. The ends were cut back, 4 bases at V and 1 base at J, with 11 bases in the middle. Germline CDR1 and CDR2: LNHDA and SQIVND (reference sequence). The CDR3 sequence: CASSTGTRSNQPQHF. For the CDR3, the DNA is TGTGCCAGTAGTACGGGGACACGGAGCAATCAGCCCCAGCATTTT.